The source of this T cell receptor (beta chain) is a study of CD8 T cells in ankylosing spondylitis. General study results and limits: In ankylosing spondylitis patients, matched synovial fluid reportedly showed significant enrichment of disease-linked clones. Typical of ankylosing spondylitis blood, it appeared, was a TCR beta motif of roughly eight highly homologous variants.

CDR3 length: 15 residues. V was clipped by 3 bases and J by 5 bases; unmatched bases: 3. This clonotype was observed a few times. The antigen remains undetermined. Each TCR beta library was made by quantitative 5'-RACE that incorporated molecular barcodes. In TCRdb, the 5' RACE reads were re-called with MiXCR into one record per CDR3 protein. The sample carries around 340,000 distinct CDR3 sequences, roughly 14% recorded once. The sequencing sample was made of blood, either unsorted or a sorted T cell fraction (not recorded which). The chain links TRBV12-3 or TRBV12-4 to TRBJ2-5; 13 nucleotides match TRBD2. The clonotype comes from a male donor with ankylosing spondylitis or in good health (not recorded which). The CDR3 sequence is CASSFPTSGGETQYF. DNA for the CDR3: TGTGCCAGCAGTTTCCCGACTAGCGGGGGGGAGACCCAGTACTTC.